Each of the 24 T cell receptor beta chains below was sequenced from the same sample in a study of blood T cell repertoires in COVID-19. Measured with immunoSEQ multiplex PCR; TCRdb has only the in-frame clones, and not every one. The sample holds 150,000 to 200,000 clones; more than 70% are singletons and the top ten take around 2.1%. The material sequenced was peripheral blood. These TCRs come from a man in his fifties who had recovered from COVID-19.

This clone is a singleton in its sample. V usage is TRBV5-1 and J usage is TRBJ2-7, with D unclear. The CDR3 is 15 amino acids. Germline V gives CDR1 SGHRS, CDR2 YFSETQ. V lost 0 bases, J lost 0 bases, and 10 bases lay in between. In DNA, the CDR3 is TGCGCCAGCAGCTTGGGTCAGGAAAGCTCCTACGAGCAGTACTTC. Translation: CASSLGQESSYEQYF.

J is TRBJ1-2 and V is TRBV7-9; TRBD1 aligns across 7 bases. Germline CDR1 SEHNR, CDR2 FQNEAQ (reference sequence). The junction had 6 bases not matched to a gene; V was cut back by 5 bases and J by 3 bases. The CDR3 runs to 14 residues. DNA for the CDR3: TGTGCCAGCAGCCGACAGGGTTCAGACTATGGCTACACCTTC. Protein product: CASSRQGSDYGYTF.

The J gene is TRBJ2-2, the V gene TRBV24-1, with a possible D match to TRBD1 (6 bases). The germline gives CDR1 KGHDR, CDR2 SFDVKD. This CDR3 spans 13 amino acids. The V end lost 5 bases, the J end lost 5 bases, and 8 bases lay between the germline ends. The DNA for the CDR3 is TGTGCCACCAGTGGGACAGCTACCGGGGAGCTGTTTTTT. The encoded protein is CATSGTATGELFF.

This chain connects TRBV9 to TRBJ2-7; tentative D call: TRBD1 (7 bases). Trimming shortened V by 0 bases and J by 2 bases, and 12 bases separated the two germline ends. The CDR3 sequence is 15 residues long. Germline V gives CDR1 SGDLS, CDR2 YYNGEE. As DNA, the CDR3 is TGTGCCAGCAGCGTAGGCAGCAGGGGGGCCTACGAGCAGTACTTC. Its translation is CASSVGSRGAYEQYF.

The genes are TRBV5-1 and TRBJ2-2; the match to TRBD1 covers 7 bases. V dropped 3 bases and J dropped 3; count of bases not matched to a gene: 2. Germline V CDR1 and CDR2: SGHRS, YFSETQ. The CDR3 runs 14 residues. The CDR3 DNA reads TGCGCCAGCAGCTCGCAGGGGGACACCGGGGAGCTGTTTTTT. Its protein is CASSSQGDTGELFF.

This rearrangement joins TRBV20-1 to TRBJ1-1, with 9 bases matching TRBD1. This CDR3 region has 10 residues. V trimming: 3 bases; J trimming: 14 bases; junction bases outside the gene matches: 4. From germline, CDR1 is DFQATT and CDR2 SNEGSKA (reference sequence). The DNA of the CDR3 is TGCAGTGCTAGTAGTACAGGGGGCTTCTTT. It translates to CSASSTGGFF.

The genes are TRBV5-1 and TRBJ2-1; 7 positions agree with TRBD2. Germline V gene data show CDR1 as SGHRS and CDR2 as YFSETQ. This CDR3 is built from 15 residues. V shed 4 bases and J 4 bases; nucleotides not matched to a gene: 8. CDR3 in DNA: TGCGCCAGCAGCCCGGGGTGGGGACTATACAATGAGCAGTTCTTC. Translation: CASSPGWGLYNEQFF.

The chain carries TRBV28 and TRBJ2-5, with 8 bases matching TRBD1. J lost 0 bases, V lost 4 bases, and 13 bases had no gene match. The CDR3 has 18 residues. Looked up from germline, CDR1 is MDHEN and CDR2 is SYDVKM. In DNA form, the CDR3 reads TGTGCCAGCAGTTCGCCCCAAAGGACAGGGAACTACCAAGAGACCCAGTACTTC. Translating it yields CASSSPQRTGNYQETQYF.

This clone came up a few times. The chain has TRBV28 and TRBJ2-5; the D is unclear. Germline CDR1 is MDHEN and CDR2 is SYDVKM. CDR3 length: 15 residues. Trimming left V 3 bases short and J 1 base short, with 12 bases between. CDR3 coding DNA: TGTGCCAGCAGTTTTTTTCCCAGAACCCAAGAGACCCAGTACTTC. The encoded protein is CASSFFPRTQETQYF. The whole variable domain, remainder taken from reference TRBV28 and TRBJ2-5, is DVKVTQSSRYLVKRTGEKVFLECVQDMDHENMFWYRQDPGLGLRLIYFSYDVKMKEKGDIPEGYSVSREKKERFSLILESASTNQTSMYLCASSFFPRTQETQYFGPGTRLLVL.

V and J are TRBV5-4 and TRBJ2-7; TRBD1 agrees at 7 bases. The CDR3 is made up of 13 amino acids. V was clipped by 0 bases and J by 4 bases; unmatched bases: 1. Germline V gives CDR1 SGHNT, CDR2 YYREEE (reference sequence). CDR3 sequence: CASSLDRGYEQYF. The CDR3 DNA is TGTGCCAGCAGCTTGGACAGGGGTTACGAGCAGTACTTC.

This clone has more than one count but fewer than ten. V usage is TRBV4-2 and J usage is TRBJ2-5; 11 bases match TRBD2. CDR3 length: 18 residues. J lost 2 bases, V lost 2 bases, and 10 bases had no gene match. Per germline, CDR1 LGHNA and CDR2 YNFKEQ. CDR3 region: CASSQHPLAGGSQETQYF. The CDR3 region has the DNA TGTGCCAGCAGCCAACACCCCCTAGCGGGGGGTTCACAAGAGACCCAGTACTTC.

This rearrangement joins TRBV4-2 to TRBJ2-2; 9 bases match TRBD1. Germline V gene sequence: CDR1 LGHNA, CDR2 YNFKEQ. V dropped 7 bases and J dropped 7; count of bases not matched to a gene: 7. The CDR3 contains 14 residues. CDR3 amino acids: CASNLQGASGELFF. The CDR3 region has the DNA TGTGCCAGCAATTTACAGGGGGCGAGCGGGGAGCTGTTTTTT.

The table lists this clone with a few counts. V gene TRBV7-9 combines with J gene TRBJ2-7; perhaps TRBD2 as D (5 bases). The ends were cut back, 5 bases at V and 2 bases at J, with 16 bases in the middle. Germline V gives CDR1 SEHNR, CDR2 FQNEAQ (reference sequence). This CDR3 has 15 amino acids. Here the CDR3 DNA reads TGTGCCAGCAGCCCCCCGGCGGGCACACCCTACGAGCAGTACTTC. This sequence encodes CASSPPAGTPYEQYF.

This chain links TRBV5-1 with TRBJ2-1, with D possibly being TRBD1 (6 bases). V shed 7 bases and J shed 8 bases, with 16 bases lying between them. The CDR3 extends over 13 amino acids. Germline V gene sequence: CDR1 SGHRS, CDR2 YFSETQ. The CDR3 coding sequence is TGCGCCAGCGGGGACACCCTCGGGGATGAGCAGTTCTTC. Translation: CASGDTLGDEQFF.

This clone was found once. The gene calls are TRBV28 and TRBJ1-6, with 7 positions matching TRBD1. Trimming cost V 3 bases and J 7 bases; bases outside gene matches: 9. Germline V gene lookup returns CDR1 MDHEN and CDR2 SYDVKM. CDR3 length: 16 amino acids. The CDR3 reads CASSFRGGTANSPLHF. CDR3 coding DNA: TGTGCCAGCAGTTTTCGCGGGGGGACAGCAAATTCACCCCTCCACTTT.

The chain carries TRBV29-1 and TRBJ2-1; D unresolved. Germline V lookup: CDR1 SQVTM, CDR2 ANQGSEA. Trimming cost V 6 bases and J 8 bases, with 17 bases left between them. This CDR3 is 13 amino acids long. The CDR3 nucleotides read TGCAGCGTCCGTCTAGATCCTGTCGATGAGCAGTTCTTC. The encoded protein is CSVRLDPVDEQFF.

The CDR3 loop reads CASSPREGAYNEQFF. For the CDR3, the DNA is TGTGCCAGCAGCCCCCGGGAGGGGGCTTACAATGAGCAGTTCTTC. The chain recombines TRBV3-1 (or the pseudogene TRBV3-2) with TRBJ2-1; perhaps TRBD2 as D (8 bases). The CDR3 spans 15 residues. V was clipped by 4 bases and J by 4 bases, with 14 bases between them. Per germline, CDR1 LGHDT and CDR2 YNNKEL (reference sequence).

The CDR3 DNA follows: TGTGCCAGCAGCTTGGAAGGGGCAGGGGAGCAGTACTTC. This encodes CASSLEGAGEQYF. V and J are TRBV5-4 and TRBJ2-7; maybe TRBD1 (5 bases). The germline CDR1 and CDR2 sequences are SGHNT and YYREEE (reference sequence). The CDR3 extends over 13 amino acids. Trimming took off 0 bases at V and 7 bases at J, with 11 bases between the two ends.

The genes are TRBV6-5 and TRBJ2-7; 7 positions match TRBD1. Germline lookup yields CDR1 MNHEY and CDR2 SVGAGI. V lost 8 bases and J lost 5; bases outside the gene matches: 12. The CDR3 is 14 residues long. The CDR3 DNA follows: TGTGCCAGCTCCCGACAGGGCGATAGGGACGAGCAGTACTTC. Its translation: CASSRQGDRDEQYF.

The chain combines TRBV19 with TRBJ2-7; D is unresolved. Trimming left V 6 bases short and J 2 bases short, with 14 bases between. The CDR3 has 14 amino acids. Germline CDR1 reads LNHDA; CDR2 reads SQIVND (reference sequence). DNA for the CDR3: TGTGCCAGTAGCGTCGCCCAGGCCACCTACGAGCAGTACTTC. It translates to CASSVAQATYEQYF.

This rearrangement joins TRBV7-2 to TRBJ2-5; TRBD2 is a possible D gene (7 bases). Trimming pared 0 bases from V and 1 base from J, leaving 12 bases between. There are 16 residues in the CDR3. The germline V gene has CDR1 SGHTA and CDR2 FQGNSA. Here the CDR3 reads CASSLAGGGVQETQYF. The CDR3 DNA reads as TGTGCCAGCAGCTTAGCGGGAGGGGGGGTCCAAGAGACCCAGTACTTC.

This clone has a single count. J is TRBJ2-1 and V is TRBV28; tentatively, D is TRBD1 (5 bases). Germline-derived CDR1 and CDR2 are MDHEN and SYDVKM. This CDR3 is 14 amino acids long. V was pared by 2 bases and J by 2 bases, with 7 bases between. DNA of the CDR3: TGTGCCAGCAGTTTAAGGGGTACCTACAATGAGCAGTTCTTC. Translated, it gives CASSLRGTYNEQFF.

The rearrangement uses TRBV30 and TRBJ1-1, with D hard to call. The length of the CDR3 is 14 residues. The germline V and J ends were trimmed by 3 bases and 1 base, with 12 bases remaining between them. The germline V gene has CDR1 GTSNPN and CDR2 SVGIG (reference sequence). CDR3 protein: CAWSAEATNTEAFF. The CDR3 bases are TGTGCCTGGAGCGCCGAAGCGACGAACACTGAAGCTTTCTTT.

Only a few counts were recorded for this clone. This chain connects TRBV11-3 to TRBJ2-3, with 12 bases identical to TRBD2. Germline-derived CDR1 and CDR2 are SGHNT and YENEEA. This CDR3 contains 16 residues. V shed 5 bases and J 8 bases; nucleotides not matched to a gene: 11. CDR3 coding DNA: TGTGCCAGCAGCGAAGGACTAGCGGGAACTCGCGCTACGCAGTATTTT. Protein sequence: CASSEGLAGTRATQYF.